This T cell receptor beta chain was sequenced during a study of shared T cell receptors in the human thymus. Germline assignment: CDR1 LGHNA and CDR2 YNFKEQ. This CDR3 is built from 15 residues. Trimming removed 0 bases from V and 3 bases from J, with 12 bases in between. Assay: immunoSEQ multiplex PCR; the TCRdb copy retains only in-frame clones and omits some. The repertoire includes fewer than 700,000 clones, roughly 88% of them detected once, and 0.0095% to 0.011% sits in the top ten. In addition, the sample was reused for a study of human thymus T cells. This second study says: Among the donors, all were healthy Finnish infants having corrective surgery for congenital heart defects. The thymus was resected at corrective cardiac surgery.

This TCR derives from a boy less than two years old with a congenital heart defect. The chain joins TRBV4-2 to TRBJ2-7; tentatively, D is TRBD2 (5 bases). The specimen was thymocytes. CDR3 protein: CASSQDPSGLYEQYF. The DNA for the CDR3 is TGTGCCAGCAGCCAAGATCCAAGCGGACTCTACGAGCAGTACTTC.